This TCR beta chain comes out of a study of Ad26.COV2.S vaccination and SARS-CoV-2 variants. The CDR3 sequence is 13 residues long. V lost 1 base, J lost 3 bases, and 6 bases lay in between. The V gene's germline CDR1 is SGHTA and CDR2 FQGNSA. Sequencing used immunoSEQ multiplex PCR; TCRdb keeps in-frame clones, though not all of them. The sample shows approximately 340,000 clones, 92% of them seen only once. Sample: peripheral blood, taken after recovery from COVID-19. The clonotype comes from a human donor who had recovered from COVID-19. This chain connects TRBV7-2 to TRBJ1-1; D is ambiguous. CDR3 region: CASSLVGDTEAFF. The DNA of the CDR3 is TGTGCCAGCAGCTTAGTCGGGGACACTGAAGCTTTCTTT.